This TCR beta chain was retrieved from a study of beta chain features in type 1 diabetes. As every portion of the isolated RNA was reverse transcribed, the sequencing read expressed TCRB transcripts. Assay used: immunoSEQ multiplex PCR; TCRdb lists only in-frame clones, some missing. The sample lists 810,000 or so clones; around a sixth were seen once. Regarding this clone: Its target is not known.

Study outcomes and limitations: PCR might pick shorter templates more often, in the same way for patients and controls.

This receptor was taken from a woman under 30 in good health. The sample comprised naive CD4+ T cells from blood.

The chain's CDR3 is CASSLLGRVETQYF. CDR3 sequence (DNA): TGTGCCAGCAGCTTACTCGGGAGGGTGGAGACCCAGTACTTC. The chain recombines TRBV7-2 with TRBJ2-5, with TRBD2 matching 8 bases. Germline V CDR1 and CDR2: SGHTA, FQGNSA. Losses at the gene ends were 2 bases for V and 5 bases for J; bases not matched to a gene: 4. This CDR3 spans 14 amino acids.